A single sample gave rise to the 26 T cell receptor beta chains below, sequenced in a study of T cells after yellow fever vaccination. TCRdb fed the 5' RACE reads into MiXCR, producing one record per CDR3 protein. The profile covers around 300,000 distinct CDR3 sequences, with around 13% appearing a single time and around 0.49% taken by the ten largest. Source: CD4+ T cells sorted from PBMCs, taken 45 days after the yellow fever booster vaccination. These receptors all come from a man in his thirties or forties who received the YFV17D yellow fever vaccine.

The chain couples TRBV12-3 or TRBV12-4 to TRBJ2-2; D possibly corresponds to TRBD1 (6 bases). The length of the CDR3 is 16 residues. Trimming stripped 5 bases from V and 6 bases from J, with 19 bases between. In DNA form, the CDR3 reads TGTGCCAGCAGTCCCGCCCGGGACACGAAGGCCGGGGAGCTGTTTTTT. Translated, it gives CASSPARDTKAGELFF.

This clonotype has ten or more counts. The chain carries TRBV29-1 and TRBJ2-7; 11 positions match TRBD2. Germline trimming cut 6 bases from V and 2 bases from J; bases unmatched to any gene: 0. The CDR3 runs 12 residues. The germline V gene encodes CDR1 SQVTM and CDR2 ANQGSEA. This chain's CDR3 is CSVTSGAYEQYF. The CDR3, as DNA: TGCAGCGTGACTAGCGGGGCCTACGAGCAGTACTTC.

The V gene is TRBV10-2, the J gene TRBJ2-5, with D unclear. CDR1 and CDR2 (germline): WSHSY, SAAADI. This CDR3 region has 11 residues. Trimming took off 4 bases at V and 5 bases at J, with 5 bases between the two ends. The CDR3 loop reads CASSAVETQYF. CDR3 DNA: TGCGCCAGCAGTGCTGTGGAGACCCAGTACTTC.

This clonotype was seen at least ten times. This chain joins TRBV12-3 or TRBV12-4 and TRBJ2-7; D is perhaps TRBD2 (6 bases). V dropped 3 bases and J dropped 2 bases, with 14 bases sitting between them. The CDR3 covers 15 residues. The CDR3 nucleotides are TGTGCCAGCAGTTTCCAGGGAGGAACGACCTACGAGCAGTACTTC. It yields the protein CASSFQGGTTYEQYF.

This clonotype was observed many times. The V gene is TRBV7-2, the J gene TRBJ2-7; perhaps TRBD1 as D (6 bases). The CDR3 runs to 13 residues. V was pared by 5 bases and J by 2 bases, with 10 bases between. From germline, CDR1 is SGHTA and CDR2 FQGNSA. The CDR3 loop reads CASSLTGTYEQYF. In DNA form, the CDR3 reads TGTGCCAGCAGCCTGACAGGCACCTACGAGCAGTACTTC.

This clonotype was recorded a few times. This chain connects TRBV20-1 to TRBJ1-1, with D unresolved. V lost 6 bases to trimming and J lost 8 bases, with 4 bases between them. This CDR3 comprises 8 residues. From germline, CDR1 is DFQATT and CDR2 SNEGSKA (reference sequence). The CDR3 spells CSAREAFF. The CDR3 coding sequence is TGCAGTGCCAGGGAAGCTTTCTTT.

This clonotype was counted many times. The J gene is TRBJ1-1, the V gene TRBV20-1, with D possibly matching TRBD1 (5 bases). The germline V gene encodes CDR1 DFQATT and CDR2 SNEGSKA (reference sequence). This CDR3 has 13 amino acids. V dropped 6 bases and J dropped 0 bases, with 11 bases sitting between them. The CDR3 DNA sequence: TGCAGTGCCCCCGGGACGGTGAACACTGAAGCTTTCTTT. This encodes CSAPGTVNTEAFF.

The V and J genes are TRBV24-1 and TRBJ2-2, with 12 bases that match TRBD1. Germline CDR1 and CDR2: KGHDR and SFDVKD. V shed 4 bases and J 7 bases; nucleotides not matched to a gene: 12. The CDR3 sequence is 18 residues long. The CDR3 DNA reads TGTGCCACCAGTGACGTATCCGGGACAGGGGGCTTAGGCGGGGAGCTGTTTTTT. It yields the protein CATSDVSGTGGLGGELFF.

V and J are TRBV20-1 and TRBJ1-5; 10 bases map to TRBD1. This CDR3 contains 13 residues. J was trimmed by 4 bases and V by 5 bases; bases with no gene match: 2. From germline, CDR1 is DFQATT and CDR2 SNEGSKA (reference sequence). The CDR3 DNA sequence: TGCAGTGCTGGGGACAGGGGTAATCAGCCCCAGCATTTT. Its translation is CSAGDRGNQPQHF.

The genes are TRBV5-1 and TRBJ2-1; D not certain. V was shortened by 1 base and J by 7 bases, with 9 bases between the two germline ends. Germline V gene lookup returns CDR1 SGHRS and CDR2 YFSETQ. This CDR3 is 13 amino acids long. CDR3 residues: CASSLFLGNEQFF. CDR3 DNA: TGCGCCAGCAGCTTGTTTTTGGGGAATGAGCAGTTCTTC.

This clonotype occurred a few times. The chain carries TRBV12-3 or TRBV12-4 and TRBJ1-5; D uncertain. The CDR3 has 14 residues. V dropped 5 bases and J dropped 4 bases, with 12 bases sitting between them. The DNA for the CDR3 is TGTGCCAGCAGTGGCGGTAGCTCTAATCAGCCCCAGCATTTT. As protein: CASSGGSSNQPQHF.

This clonotype turned up a few times. J is TRBJ2-7 and V is TRBV29-1; D perhaps matches TRBD1 (6 bases). Germline assignment: CDR1 SQVTM and CDR2 ANQGSEA. The CDR3 spans 16 residues. V gave up 6 bases and J gave up 3 bases, with 24 bases separating them. As DNA, the CDR3 is TGCAGCGTGCATTCCGGGACAACAACCAATAACTACGAGCAGTACTTC. This gives the protein CSVHSGTTTNNYEQYF.

This clonotype showed up just a few times. The chain recombines TRBV7-8 with TRBJ2-5; D call uncertain. Deletions cut 4 bases from V and 2 bases from J, with 11 bases between. The CDR3 loop spans 14 amino acids. Germline CDR1 is SGHVS and CDR2 is FQNEAQ. As DNA, the CDR3 is TGTGCCAGCAGCTCTCGTTCCCAGCAAGAGACCCAGTACTTC. This translates into CASSSRSQQETQYF.

This chain links TRBV6-5 with TRBJ1-5, with a weak D call TRBD1 (5 bases). This CDR3 region has 15 residues. CDR1 MNHEY and CDR2 SVGAGI come from the germline V gene. The V end lost 2 bases, the J end lost 7 bases, and 15 bases lay between the germline ends. CDR3 sequence reads: CASSYGKGVRQPQHF. Here the CDR3 DNA reads TGTGCCAGCAGTTACGGGAAAGGGGTCAGGCAGCCCCAGCATTTT.

The chain is built from TRBV4-3 and TRBJ2-3; no definite D call. The germline CDR1 and CDR2 sequences are LGHNA and YSLEER. Trimming cost V 6 bases and J 2 bases, with 12 bases left between them. The CDR3 is 14 amino acids. The CDR3 region has the DNA TGCGCCAGCAGTAAAAGGGAAACCACAGATACGCAGTATTTT. Translating gives CASSKRETTDTQYF.

J is TRBJ2-3 and V is TRBV20-1; D unclear. Germline assignment: CDR1 DFQATT and CDR2 SNEGSKA (reference sequence). The CDR3 loop spans 14 amino acids. V shed 0 bases and J shed 6 bases, with 13 bases lying between them. For the CDR3, the DNA is TGCAGTGCTAGAGATCGCCCCCCCTTGGATACGCAGTATTTT. It is translated as CSARDRPPLDTQYF.

This clonotype showed up just a few times. CDR3 protein: CASSPTTSGGYNEQFF. Written as DNA, the CDR3 is TGTGCCAGCAGCCCGACGACTAGCGGAGGTTACAATGAGCAGTTCTTC. The chain recombines TRBV7-8 with TRBJ2-1; 9 nucleotides line up with TRBD2. The germline V gene has CDR1 SGHVS and CDR2 FQNEAQ. CDR3 length: 16 residues. The ends lost 5 bases at V and 4 bases at J; junction bases unmatched: 9.

This clonotype was detected only a few times. V is TRBV6-5 and J is TRBJ2-7; TRBD2 might be the D (6 bases). The CDR3 is 15 residues long. The V gene lost 4 bases and the J gene lost 3 bases, with 16 bases spanning the gap. From germline, CDR1 is MNHEY and CDR2 SVGAGI. Here the CDR3 DNA reads TGTGCCAGCAGTTTTCTCCAGGGACTCCGCTACGAGCAGTACTTC. It translates to CASSFLQGLRYEQYF.

The sample holds a few counts of this clonotype. The chain couples TRBV7-2 to TRBJ2-1; either TRBD1 or TRBD2 may supply D (5 bases each). The CDR3 is made up of 12 amino acids. Germline V CDR1 and CDR2: SGHTA, FQGNSA. Trimming pared 6 bases from V and 6 bases from J, leaving 9 bases between. The CDR3 here is CASRDGGNEQFF. The CDR3 region has the DNA TGTGCCAGCAGGGATGGGGGCAATGAGCAGTTCTTC.

This clonotype was observed a handful of times. The V gene is TRBV6-5, the J gene TRBJ2-2; no definite D call. The CDR3 loop spans 13 amino acids. V gave up 1 base and J gave up 3 bases, with 3 bases separating them. The V gene's germline CDR1 is MNHEY and CDR2 SVGAGI. For the CDR3, the DNA is TGTGCCAGCAGTTACTTCTACACCGGGGAGCTGTTTTTT. Protein sequence: CASSYFYTGELFF.

The V and J genes are TRBV25-1 and TRBJ1-1, with a weak D call TRBD1 (6 bases). The V end was cut by 3 bases, the J end by 9 bases, with 17 bases between. CDR1 MGHDK and CDR2 SYGVNS come from the germline V gene. The CDR3 spans 14 residues. The chain's CDR3 is CASSDHGLGAKAFF. The CDR3 DNA reads as TGTGCCAGCAGTGACCATGGTTTGGGGGCGAAAGCTTTCTTT.

The gene calls are TRBV20-1 and TRBJ2-2; 9 bases line up with TRBD2. CDR3 length equals 17 residues. Germline-derived CDR1 and CDR2 are DFQATT and SNEGSKA (reference sequence). Trimming removed 6 bases from V and 5 bases from J; junction bases left unmatched: 16. CDR3: CSAKRSVGTSRTGELFF. The CDR3 nucleotides read TGCAGTGCGAAGAGGTCCGTGGGGACTAGCAGAACCGGGGAGCTGTTTTTT.

V and J are TRBV6-2 or TRBV6-3 and TRBJ2-2; D is undetermined. In germline, CDR1 is MNHEY, CDR2 SVGEGT. V lost 3 bases and J lost 4, with 6 bases in between. The CDR3 is 13 amino acids. CDR3: CASSYIRTGELFF. In DNA, the CDR3 is TGTGCCAGCAGTTATATCCGCACCGGGGAGCTGTTTTTT.

There are a few counts of this clonotype. Written as DNA, the CDR3 is TGCGCCAGCAGCCAAGGACGGCGGACCTACGAGCAGTACTTC. Its protein product is CASSQGRRTYEQYF. The gene calls are TRBV4-3 and TRBJ2-7, with D unclear. V gave up 1 base and J gave up 2 bases, with 9 bases separating them. Per germline, CDR1 LGHNA and CDR2 YSLEER. The CDR3 is 14 amino acids.

This clonotype was counted only a few times. The genes are TRBV7-2 and TRBJ2-7, with 7 bases fitting TRBD1. Germline V gene data show CDR1 as SGHTA and CDR2 as FQGNSA. This CDR3 comprises 15 residues. Trimming cost V 8 bases and J 2 bases; bases outside gene matches: 12. The CDR3 sequence is CASGLKQGITYEQYF. The CDR3 DNA is TGTGCCAGCGGATTGAAACAGGGGATAACCTACGAGCAGTACTTC.

This clonotype occurred a few times. The chain combines TRBV29-1 with TRBJ2-7, with 11 bases aligning to TRBD2. The germline CDR1 and CDR2 sequences are SQVTM and ANQGSEA. Trimming at V came to 5 bases and at J to 3 bases, leaving 9 bases not matched to a gene. The CDR3 is made up of 15 amino acids. The CDR3 bases are TGCAGCGTTCTCGCAGGGACTAGCGGATTCTACGAGCAGTACTTC. Its translation: CSVLAGTSGFYEQYF.